These T cell receptor beta chains were read from a single sample in a study of shared clonotypes between healthy human individuals. Generated by immunoSEQ multiplex PCR, the TCRdb table keeps only in-frame clones and is missing some. Of just over 2,000,000 clones in the sample, about 95% were seen once. The sample comprised naive CD8+ T cells sorted from blood. Receptors originate from a man aged 18 to 29 in good health. The conserved cysteine and the conserved F or W are not part of the CDR3 here. Each record gives: V gene, J gene, CDR3 protein.

>TRBV10-1|TRBJ2-7
ASSPGTGVHEQY
>TRBV5-4|TRBJ1-6
ASSLGGEVWTH
>TRBV19|TRBJ2-7
ASRTTGTYEQY
>TRBV19|TRBJ1-2
ASSPAGAGYGYT
>TRBV6-4|TRBJ1-5
ASSDFWGSNQPQH
>TRBV9|TRBJ1-4
ASSPEGRLNEKLF
>TRBV7-2|TRBJ2-7
ASSLGNSGFYEQY
>TRBV5-5|TRBJ1-6
ASSQYETGPYNSPLH
>TRBV9|TRBJ1-1
ASSVGGSMNTEAF
>TRBV15|TRBJ2-3
ATSRGGEGDTQY
>TRBV7-9|TRBJ2-7
ASSLEDGGTYEQY
>TRBV5-1|TRBJ1-2
ASSLGPYGYT
>TRBV5-1|TRBJ2-1
ASSLVPDSPGWQF
>TRBV10-2|TRBJ1-6
ASSEGGDNSPLH
>TRBV4-2|TRBJ2-7
ASSQEEGQGLYEQY
>TRBV7-6|TRBJ1-5
ASSQQGNNQPQH
>TRBV28|TRBJ2-2
ASSFGTEMNTGELF
>TRBV4-1|TRBJ2-7
ASSQTGNYEQY
>TRBV9|TRBJ2-7
ASSVGGTLAYEQY
>TRBV7-9|TRBJ2-7
ASSPGGQGSYEQY
>TRBV11-2|TRBJ2-1
ASSFSRGQGHNEQF
>TRBV7-9|TRBJ1-3
ASSLGTGGFSGNTIY
>TRBV29-1|TRBJ1-1
SVDGGSTF
>TRBV27|TRBJ1-4
ACSGRGSEKLF
>TRBV7-2|TRBJ2-7
ASSFRLAGSYEQY
>TRBV28|TRBJ2-7
ASSLSGGSYEQY
>TRBV11-2|TRBJ2-1
ASSRPDYNEQF
>TRBV19|TRBJ2-2
ASSGRAPGTGELF
>TRBV27|TRBJ2-1
ASSFGTYNEQF
>TRBV7-2|TRBJ2-3
ASSLTGGTSTDTQY
>TRBV30|TRBJ2-3
AWGGSGFGADTQY
>TRBV9|TRBJ2-7
ASSPFGRKDEQY
>TRBV9|TRBJ2-7
ASSLGQTYEQY
>TRBV28|TRBJ1-2
ASMRTGGVPAYGYT
>TRBV7-9|TRBJ1-3
ARGNTIY
>TRBV5-1|TRBJ2-1
ASSLRGQAPHNEQF
>TRBV27|TRBJ2-7
ASSPEGGSSYEQY
>TRBV5-1|TRBJ1-2
ASSLGTAIQSHDGYT
>TRBV6-1|TRBJ2-7
ASSSVLASYEQY
>TRBV6-5|TRBJ2-7
ASSYSEGMEQY
>TRBV5-1|TRBJ2-7
ASSLTGQGISEQY
>TRBV29-1|TRBJ1-3
SVGPEPGNTIY
>TRBV5-1|TRBJ1-1
ASSWDRTNTEAF
>TRBV4-1|TRBJ1-5
ASSPGTGKYSNQPQH
>TRBV7-7|TRBJ2-7
ASSFGMGSYEQY
>TRBV30|TRBJ1-6
AWSVQGSPLH
>TRBV4-1|TRBJ1-1
ASSQGTGKYTEAF
>TRBV13|TRBJ2-2
ASSTVEREATGELF
>TRBV5-4|TRBJ2-7
ASSILDEQY
>TRBV10-3|TRBJ2-2
AISGGTVISSGELF
>TRBV27|TRBJ2-2
ASSFSPGSTGELF
>TRBV13|TRBJ2-1
ASRLGGPAGEQF
>TRBV4-1|TRBJ2-2
ASSQALVAGELF
>TRBV7-6|TRBJ2-1
ASSLLLAGDVGQF